A single sample is the source of the 30 T cell receptor beta chains below, sequenced in a study of CD8 T cells in Susac syndrome. The RNA input was roughly 0.45 to 1 ug, and it was reverse transcribed with random hexamers. MiXCR, applied by TCRdb to the immunoSEQ multiplex PCR reads, yields one record per CDR3 protein. This sample has 160,000 or so distinct CDR3 sequences; about 90% occur once, and the top ten carry roughly 0.08%. Sequenced material: CD4+ T cells from PBMCs. These receptors were collected from a human donor in good health.

V gene TRBV7-2 combines with J gene TRBJ2-1; 11 bases fit TRBD2. J was trimmed by 4 bases and V by 5 bases; bases with no gene match: 7. Germline-derived CDR1 and CDR2 are SGHTA and FQGNSA. This CDR3 comprises 16 residues. The CDR3 reads CASSRPSGGPYNEQFF. CDR3 sequence (DNA): TGTGCCAGCAGCCGCCCTAGCGGGGGGCCTTACAATGAGCAGTTCTTC.

This sequence joins TRBV28 and TRBJ2-1; 12 bases match TRBD2. The length of the CDR3 is 14 residues. Germline V gene sequence: CDR1 MDHEN, CDR2 SYDVKM. Trimming at V came to 7 bases and at J to 7 bases, leaving 5 bases not matched to a gene. CDR3 in DNA: TGTGCCAGCATCCTAGCGGGAGGGCCGAATGAGCAGTTCTTC. Its protein is CASILAGGPNEQFF.

This chain links TRBV7-2 with TRBJ2-1; 8 bases are shared with TRBD1. Germline CDR1 SGHTA, CDR2 FQGNSA. V lost 6 bases, J lost 6 bases, and 10 bases stayed unmatched. This CDR3 has 15 amino acids. The CDR3 coding sequence is TGTGCCAGCAGTTTCGGACAGGGATTAACCAATGAGCAGTTCTTC. This codes for CASSFGQGLTNEQFF.

The chain uses TRBV5-1 and TRBJ2-5; 7 bases are shared with TRBD1. Germline assignment: CDR1 SGHRS and CDR2 YFSETQ. The CDR3 spans 15 residues. The V segment lost 0 bases and the J segment 5 bases; nucleotides outside the gene matches: 7. DNA of the CDR3: TGCGCCAGCAGCTTGGGGCAGGGGGTCGGCGAGACCCAGTACTTC. Protein sequence: CASSLGQGVGETQYF.

The genes are TRBV3-1 and TRBJ2-1, with TRBD2 identical over 10 bases. The CDR3 has 16 residues. Trimming took 4 bases from V and 4 from J; bases not matched to a gene: 7. Germline V lookup: CDR1 LGHDT, CDR2 YNNKEL (reference sequence). The CDR3 spells CASSPLTSGMYNEQFF. The DNA for the CDR3 is TGTGCCAGCAGCCCACTTACTAGCGGGATGTACAATGAGCAGTTCTTC.

CDR3 in DNA: TGTGCCAGCAGCCTTGGGACTAGCGGGAGGGGGTACAATGAGCAGTTCTTC. It yields the protein CASSLGTSGRGYNEQFF. The chain is built from TRBV9 and TRBJ2-1; TRBD2 agrees at 16 bases. Germline CDR1 is SGDLS and CDR2 is YYNGEE. This CDR3 comprises 17 residues. The V segment lost 4 bases and the J segment 4 bases; nucleotides outside the gene matches: 5.

The V call is TRBV10-3, the J call TRBJ1-5, with D possibly TRBD1 on 5 matching bases. Trimming stripped 0 bases from V and 0 bases from J, with 12 bases between. Germline-derived CDR1 and CDR2 are ENHRY and SYGVKD. This CDR3 comprises 17 residues. For the CDR3, the DNA is TGTGCCATCAGTGAGTCGCGGGGCGGCAATAGCAATCAGCCCCAGCATTTT. Its translation is CAISESRGGNSNQPQHF.

CDR3 nucleotides: TGTGCCACCAGTGATTCTACTAGCGGGGTCTACAATGAGCAGTTCTTC. Amino acid sequence: CATSDSTSGVYNEQFF. This sequence joins TRBV24-1 and TRBJ2-1, with TRBD2 matching over 10 bases. Germline lookup yields CDR1 KGHDR and CDR2 SFDVKD. There are 16 residues in the CDR3. Trimming cost V 2 bases and J 3 bases; bases outside gene matches: 3.

The chain uses TRBV3-1 and TRBJ2-1, with TRBD2 identical over 14 bases. The V gene's germline CDR1 is LGHDT and CDR2 YNNKEL (reference sequence). The junction had 5 bases not matched to a gene; V was cut back by 4 bases and J by 0 bases. The CDR3 is 18 residues long. The CDR3 region has the DNA TGTGCCAGCAGCCCCGCCGGGACTAGCGGGGGCTCCTACAATGAGCAGTTCTTC. Residues: CASSPAGTSGGSYNEQFF.

This chain uses TRBV19 with TRBJ1-3; D gene unclear. V lost 11 bases, J lost 0 bases, and 14 bases lay in between. The germline CDR1 and CDR2 sequences are LNHDA and SQIVND (reference sequence). This CDR3 has 14 amino acids. The CDR3 bases are TGTGCCGCCGGAGGGATAAGCTCTGGAAACACCATATATTTT. It specifies CAAGGISSGNTIYF.

This chain connects TRBV23-1 to TRBJ1-1; D remains ambiguous. TRBV23-1 is sorted into the ORF group, with uncertain function. V shed 3 bases and J shed 0 bases, with 14 bases lying between them. The CDR3 length is 16 residues. The CDR3 DNA follows: TGCGCCAGCAGTCATCCCTTGGCCATGGTGAACACTGAAGCTTTCTTT. It specifies CASSHPLAMVNTEAFF.

The chain carries TRBV19 and TRBJ2-1; the match to TRBD2 covers 9 bases. With 7 bases clipped from V and 4 bases from J, the junction kept 11 bases outside the gene matches. From germline, CDR1 is LNHDA and CDR2 SQIVND (reference sequence). The CDR3 spans 16 residues. CDR3 nucleotides: TGTGCCAGTACCAACCTAGCGGGGACGCTTTACAATGAGCAGTTCTTC. Residues: CASTNLAGTLYNEQFF.

The chain uses TRBV20-1 and TRBJ2-4; D is undetermined. Per germline, CDR1 DFQATT and CDR2 SNEGSKA (reference sequence). Between the trimmed V and J ends, which lost 0 bases and 5 bases, there was a span of 8 bases. The CDR3 is made up of 13 amino acids. This CDR3 is CSAREDPENIQYF. The CDR3 DNA sequence: TGCAGTGCTAGAGAGGACCCCGAAAACATTCAGTACTTC.

The chain links TRBV7-8 to TRBJ2-7; TRBD1 matches at 11 bases. V lost 1 base to trimming and J lost 5 bases; unmatched junction nucleotides: 4. Per the germline V gene, CDR1 is SGHVS and CDR2 is FQNEAQ. CDR3 length: 15 residues. CDR3 region: CASSLGDRGTHEQYF. The DNA for the CDR3 is TGTGCCAGCAGCTTAGGGGACAGGGGGACCCACGAGCAGTACTTC.

V gene TRBV14 combines with J gene TRBJ2-7, with D possibly matching TRBD2 (5 bases). V was pared by 6 bases and J by 3 bases, with 18 bases between. Per the germline V gene, CDR1 is SGHDN and CDR2 is FVKESK. There are 15 residues in the CDR3. For the CDR3, the DNA is TGTGCCAGCAGTCGAGGTCCCGTCCGGGGCTACGAGCAGTACTTC. This encodes CASSRGPVRGYEQYF.

The chain is built from TRBV6-5 and TRBJ2-5; 11 bases line up with TRBD1. Germline V gives CDR1 MNHEY, CDR2 SVGAGI. This CDR3 is 16 amino acids long. Trimming took 2 bases from V and 5 from J; bases not matched to a gene: 7. This chain's CDR3 is CASSYRGQGADETQYF. The CDR3, as DNA: TGTGCCAGCAGTTACCGAGGACAGGGGGCTGATGAGACCCAGTACTTC.

The chain uses TRBV18 and TRBJ2-7, with D maybe TRBD1 (6 bases). V dropped 2 bases and J dropped 7 bases, with 9 bases sitting between them. This CDR3 has 12 residues. The germline CDR1 and CDR2 sequences are KGHSH and LQKENI. The CDR3, as DNA: TGTGCCAGCTCACCAAAACAGGGAGAGCAGTACTTC. Translation: CASSPKQGEQYF.

The chain is built from TRBV7-2 and TRBJ1-6; perhaps TRBD1 as D (5 bases). The CDR3 covers 15 residues. In germline, CDR1 is SGHTA, CDR2 FQGNSA. V was trimmed by 1 base and J by 7 bases, leaving 11 bases between them. The CDR3 region is CASSLGWGENSPLHF. DNA for the CDR3: TGTGCCAGCAGCTTAGGGTGGGGGGAAAATTCACCCCTCCACTTT.

The chain combines TRBV20-1 with TRBJ2-1; TRBD2 might be the D (6 bases). Deletions cut 6 bases from V and 0 bases from J, with 12 bases between. Germline loops: CDR1 DFQATT, CDR2 SNEGSKA (reference sequence). The CDR3 sequence is 14 residues long. CDR3 nucleotides: TGCAGTGCCTTAGCGGCCAGCTCCTACAATGAGCAGTTCTTC. It encodes CSALAASSYNEQFF.

This sequence joins TRBV5-4 and TRBJ2-5, with TRBD1 matching 10 bases. This CDR3 is 15 amino acids long. The germline V gene has CDR1 SGHNT and CDR2 YYREEE (reference sequence). With 4 bases clipped from V and 4 bases from J, the junction kept 7 bases outside the gene matches. The chain's CDR3 is CASSLKGQGSETQYF. The CDR3 nucleotides are TGTGCCAGCAGCCTCAAGGGACAGGGGTCAGAGACCCAGTACTTC. Complete variable domain (other parts from reference TRBV5-4 and TRBJ2-5): ETGVTQSPTHLIKTRGQQVTLRCSSQSGHNTVSWYQQALGQGPQFIFQYYREEENGRGNFPPRFSGLQFPNYSSELNVNALELDDSALYLCASSLKGQGSETQYFGPGTRLLVL.

V usage is TRBV28 and J usage is TRBJ2-7, with D perhaps assigned TRBD1 or TRBD2 (5 bases each). V gave up 3 bases and J gave up 0 bases, with 12 bases separating them. Germline V lookup: CDR1 MDHEN, CDR2 SYDVKM. There are 15 residues in the CDR3. This CDR3 reads CASSFPAGTSYEQYF. For the CDR3, the DNA is TGTGCCAGCAGTTTTCCGGCAGGGACCTCCTACGAGCAGTACTTC.

The chain combines TRBV4-3 with TRBJ1-2; 8 bases align to TRBD1. Germline-derived CDR1 and CDR2 are LGHNA and YSLEER. J gave up 3 bases and V 0 bases, and 6 bases lay outside the gene matches. The CDR3 is 16 amino acids. The CDR3 region is CASSQDLAGQDYGYTF. The CDR3 DNA is TGCGCCAGCAGCCAAGACCTGGCGGGACAGGACTATGGCTACACCTTC.

This chain joins TRBV5-5 and TRBJ2-5; D not resolved. V lost 4 bases and J lost 3, with 13 bases in between. CDR3 length equals 14 residues. Per germline, CDR1 SGHKS and CDR2 YYEKEE (reference sequence). In DNA form, the CDR3 reads TGTGCCAGCAGCCGCCCCGTGGGGAAAGAGACCCAGTACTTC. It translates to CASSRPVGKETQYF.

This chain links TRBV7-9 with TRBJ2-2; unclear D gene. With 6 bases removed from V and 0 bases from J, the gap between germline ends came to 5 bases. CDR3 length: 13 amino acids. Germline V gene sequence: CDR1 SEHNR, CDR2 FQNEAQ (reference sequence). CDR3 coding DNA: TGTGCCAGCAGGGGTTCGAACACCGGGGAGCTGTTTTTT. Protein product: CASRGSNTGELFF.

This clonotype was detected a few times. The chain couples TRBV7-2 to TRBJ2-7; 8 bases align to TRBD1. Germline V lookup: CDR1 SGHTA, CDR2 FQGNSA. This CDR3 is built from 15 residues. With 1 base clipped from V and 3 bases from J, the junction kept 5 bases outside the gene matches. CDR3 region: CASSLGWTGNYEQYF. For the CDR3, the DNA is TGTGCCAGCAGCTTAGGTTGGACAGGGAACTACGAGCAGTACTTC.

The J gene is TRBJ2-3, the V gene TRBV25-1, with 12 bases aligning to TRBD2. This CDR3 is 16 amino acids long. The V and J ends lost 5 bases and 2 bases, in that order; junction bases with no gene match: 5. Germline lookup yields CDR1 MGHDK and CDR2 SYGVNS. The CDR3 sequence is CASSSPSGGATDTQYF. Written as DNA, the CDR3 is TGTGCCAGCAGTTCACCTAGCGGGGGGGCCACAGATACGCAGTATTTT.

This rearrangement joins TRBV20-1 to TRBJ2-7, with 10 bases identical to TRBD2. The CDR3 sequence is 15 residues long. The germline CDR1 and CDR2 sequences are DFQATT and SNEGSKA (reference sequence). Trimming took 0 bases from V and 5 from J; bases not matched to a gene: 7. The DNA of the CDR3 is TGCAGTGCTAGAGATCCCCTAGCGGGAGTGAACGAGCAGTACTTC. The encoded protein is CSARDPLAGVNEQYF.

A remark on this clonotype: Mismatch with germline at one junction end may stem from a read error. The chain has TRBV7-7 and TRBJ2-1, with TRBD2 identical over 11 bases. The CDR3 sequence is 15 residues long. Germline V gives CDR1 SSHAT, CDR2 FNYEAQ (reference sequence). The CDR3 sequence: CASSSRLAGYNEQFF. The CDR3 DNA is TGTGCTAGCAGCTCCCGACTAGCGGGGTACAATGAGCAGTTCTTC.

This clonotype is a singleton in its sample. The genes are TRBV5-1 and TRBJ2-3; D gene uncertain. Per germline, CDR1 SGHRS and CDR2 YFSETQ. Trimming pared 1 base from V and 2 bases from J, leaving 5 bases between. The CDR3 contains 13 residues. CDR3: CASSLQPTDTQYF. Here the CDR3 DNA reads TGCGCCAGCAGCTTGCAGCCCACAGATACGCAGTATTTT.

On this clonotype itself: At one end, the junction sequence differs from germline, possibly due to a read error. CDR3 sequence: CASSLDSYGYTF. The CDR3 nucleotides read TGTGCCAGCAGCCTCGACAGCTATGGCTACACCTTC. The chain uses TRBV5-1 and TRBJ1-2, with D perhaps TRBD1 (5 bases). Germline loops: CDR1 SGHRS, CDR2 YFSETQ. CDR3 length: 12 amino acids.